This T cell receptor (beta chain) was captured by sequencing in a study of blood T cell repertoires in COVID-19. Study information: Samples came from the United States, Italy and Spain, spanning acute and convalescent COVID-19. Sources were T cells, B-cell-depleted T cells, or PBMCs; the material itself was cDNA or gDNA.

Germline lookup yields CDR1 MDHEN and CDR2 SYDVKM. With 2 bases removed from V and 0 bases from J, the gap between germline ends came to 8 bases. This CDR3 comprises 14 residues. In the authors' methods: From reference gene primer amplification, estimates of nucleated cell counts were derived. Assay used: immunoSEQ multiplex PCR; TCRdb lists only in-frame clones, some missing. V and J calls plus clone size are reproduced from that table; the DNA served to infer D and trimming. The sample records fewer than 25,000 clones, more than 80% being singletons. Sequencing was carried out using peripheral blood. The rearrangement uses TRBV28 and TRBJ2-7; D is possibly TRBD2 (5 bases). The TCR sequence derives from a human donor in a cohort sampled during active COVID-19. Here the CDR3 DNA reads TGTGCCAGCAGTTTAGGACTTAGCTCCTACGAGCAGTACTTC. It translates to CASSLGLSSYEQYF.